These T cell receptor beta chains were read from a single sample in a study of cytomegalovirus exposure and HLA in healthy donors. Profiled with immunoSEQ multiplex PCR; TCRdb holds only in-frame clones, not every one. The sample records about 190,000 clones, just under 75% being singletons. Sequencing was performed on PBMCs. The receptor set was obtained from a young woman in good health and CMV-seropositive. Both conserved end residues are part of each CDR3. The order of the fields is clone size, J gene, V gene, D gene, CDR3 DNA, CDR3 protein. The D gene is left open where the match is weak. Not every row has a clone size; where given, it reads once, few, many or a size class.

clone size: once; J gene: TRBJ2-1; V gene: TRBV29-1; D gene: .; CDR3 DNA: TGCAGCGTTGAAGCGTTGAGCTCCTACAATGAGCAGTTCTTC; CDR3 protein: CSVEALSSYNEQFF
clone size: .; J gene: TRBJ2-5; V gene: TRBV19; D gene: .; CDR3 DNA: TGTGCCAGTAGTCTTGTACTCGGACTGGGCGAGACCCAGTACTTC; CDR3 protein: CASSLVLGLGETQYF
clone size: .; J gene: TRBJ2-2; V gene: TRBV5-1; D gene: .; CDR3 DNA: TGCGCCAGCAGCTTGCTGCGGGCAGGCCTTGCGAACACCGGGGAGCTGTTTTTT; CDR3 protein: CASSLLRAGLANTGELFF
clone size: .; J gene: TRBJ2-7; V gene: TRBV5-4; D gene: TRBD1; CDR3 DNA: TGTGCCAGCAGCCCCGTCCCGGGACAGGGGTCCTACGAGCAGTACTTC; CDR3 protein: CASSPVPGQGSYEQYF
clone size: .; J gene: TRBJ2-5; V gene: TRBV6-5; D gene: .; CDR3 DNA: TGTGCCAGCAGCCTAACCCCGGGTCGGGGGGAGACCCAGTACTTC; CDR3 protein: CASSLTPGRGETQYF
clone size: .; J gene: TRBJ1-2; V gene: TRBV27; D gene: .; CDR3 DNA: TGTGCCAGCAGTCCCCAGGGCCTCAACTATGGCTACACCTTC; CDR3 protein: CASSPQGLNYGYTF
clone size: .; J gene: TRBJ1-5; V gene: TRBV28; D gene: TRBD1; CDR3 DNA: TGTGCCAGCTTGGAAAGTGGACGGACAGGGGGGCCGGTGGGCAATCAGCCCCAGCATTTT; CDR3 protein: CASLESGRTGGPVGNQPQHF
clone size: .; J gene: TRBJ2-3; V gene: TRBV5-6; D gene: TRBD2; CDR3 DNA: TGTGCCAGCAGCTTGGTTCGCGGGAGGCAGGGGACAGATACGCAGTATTTT; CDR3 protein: CASSLVRGRQGTDTQYF
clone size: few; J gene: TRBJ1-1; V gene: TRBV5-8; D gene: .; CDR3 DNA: TGTGCCAGCAGCCGCTATAGGGGCGGAATGAACACTGAAGCTTTCTTT; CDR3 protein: CASSRYRGGMNTEAFF
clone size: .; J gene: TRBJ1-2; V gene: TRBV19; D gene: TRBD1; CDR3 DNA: TGTGCCAGTAGCCATTTCGACAGGGGGCATGGCTACACCTTC; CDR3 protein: CASSHFDRGHGYTF
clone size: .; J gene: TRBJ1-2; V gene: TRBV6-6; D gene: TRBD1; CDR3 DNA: TGTGCCAGCAGTCAGGACAGGGCTTACTATGGCTACACCTTC; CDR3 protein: CASSQDRAYYGYTF
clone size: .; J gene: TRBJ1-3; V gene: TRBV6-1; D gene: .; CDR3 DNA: TGTGCCAGTGAGACTCACGGGGACTCTGGAAACACCATATATTTT; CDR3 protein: CASETHGDSGNTIYF
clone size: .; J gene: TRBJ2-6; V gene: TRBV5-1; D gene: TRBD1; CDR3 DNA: TGCGCCAGCAGCCCCTCCTTCGGACAGGGGGCGCGAGGGGCCAACGTCCTGACTTTC; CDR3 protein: CASSPSFGQGARGANVLTF
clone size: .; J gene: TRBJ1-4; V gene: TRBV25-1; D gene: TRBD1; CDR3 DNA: TGTGCCAGCAGTGACCCTGACAGGGCCACTAATGAAAAACTGTTTTTT; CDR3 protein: CASSDPDRATNEKLFF
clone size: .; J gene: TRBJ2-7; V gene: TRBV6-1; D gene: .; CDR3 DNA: TGTGCCAGCAGCCATAGCTCCTACGAGCAGTACTTC; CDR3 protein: CASSHSSYEQYF
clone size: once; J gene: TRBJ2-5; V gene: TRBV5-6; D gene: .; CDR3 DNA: TGTGCCAGCAGCTTCTTCCAAGAGACCCAGTACTTC; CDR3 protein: CASSFFQETQYF
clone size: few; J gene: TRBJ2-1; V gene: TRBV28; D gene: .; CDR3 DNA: TGTGCCAGCAGTCCGGACAACAATGAGCAGTTCTTC; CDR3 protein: CASSPDNNEQFF
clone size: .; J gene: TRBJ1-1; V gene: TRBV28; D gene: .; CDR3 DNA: TGTGCCAGCAGTTTTACCATGGGCCGGGATGGGGTCTTT; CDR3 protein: CASSFTMGRDGVF
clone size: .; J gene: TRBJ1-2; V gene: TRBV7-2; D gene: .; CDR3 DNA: TGTGCCAGCAGCTCAGGGACTTCCAACTATGGCTACACCTTC; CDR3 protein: CASSSGTSNYGYTF
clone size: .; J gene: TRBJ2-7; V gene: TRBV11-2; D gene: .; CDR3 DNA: TGTGCCAGCAGAAAACCAGGGGCCCTTTCCTACGAGCAGTACTTC; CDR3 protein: CASRKPGALSYEQYF
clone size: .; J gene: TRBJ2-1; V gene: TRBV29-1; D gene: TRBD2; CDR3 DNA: TGCAGCGTTGAAGGAAAGCGGGGGTCCTACAATGAGCAGTTCTTC; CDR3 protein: CSVEGKRGSYNEQFF
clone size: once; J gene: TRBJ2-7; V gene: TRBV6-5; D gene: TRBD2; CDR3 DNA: TGTGCCAGCCAAACTAGCGGATTCTCCTACGAGCAGTACTTC; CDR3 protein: CASQTSGFSYEQYF
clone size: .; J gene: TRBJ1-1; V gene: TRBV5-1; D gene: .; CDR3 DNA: TGCGCCAGCAGCCCTACAGGGTTTCTTGGGAACACTGAAGCTTTCTTT; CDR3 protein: CASSPTGFLGNTEAFF
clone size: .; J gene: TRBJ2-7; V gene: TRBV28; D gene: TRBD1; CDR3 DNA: TGTGCCAGCAGTCCCAAGGACAGGGGGGTCCACGAGCAGTACTTC; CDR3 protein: CASSPKDRGVHEQYF
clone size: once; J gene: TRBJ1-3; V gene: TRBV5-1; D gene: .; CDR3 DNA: TGCGCCAGCAGCTTGGGGGCCTTCCAGGCGGGGAAGTCTGGAAACACCATATATTTT; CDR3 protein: CASSLGAFQAGKSGNTIYF
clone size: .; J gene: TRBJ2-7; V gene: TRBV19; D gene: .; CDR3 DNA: TGTGCCAGTAGTTCGACAGGATCCTACGAGCAGTACTTC; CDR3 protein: CASSSTGSYEQYF
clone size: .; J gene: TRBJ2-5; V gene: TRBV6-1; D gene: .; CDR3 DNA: TGTGCCAGCAGTGAAGCGCTGACTCCCCTGTACCAAGAGACCCAGTACTTC; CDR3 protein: CASSEALTPLYQETQYF
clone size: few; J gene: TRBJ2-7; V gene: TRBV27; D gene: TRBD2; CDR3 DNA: TGTGCCAGCAGTTTCCGAGCGGGAGGATCCTACGAGCAGTACTTC; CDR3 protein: CASSFRAGGSYEQYF
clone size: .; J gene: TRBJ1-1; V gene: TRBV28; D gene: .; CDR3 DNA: TGTGCCAGCAGTAACCCTTACGGGACACTTGAAGCTTTCTTT; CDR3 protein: CASSNPYGTLEAFF
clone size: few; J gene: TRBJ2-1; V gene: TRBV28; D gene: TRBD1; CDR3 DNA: TGTGCCAGCAGCCAGACCGGGACAGGACGAAATGAGCAGTTCTTC; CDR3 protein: CASSQTGTGRNEQFF
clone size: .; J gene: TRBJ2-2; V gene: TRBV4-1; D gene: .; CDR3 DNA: TGCGCCAGCAGCCCCATTTCATCCACCGGGGAGCTGTTTTTT; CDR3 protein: CASSPISSTGELFF
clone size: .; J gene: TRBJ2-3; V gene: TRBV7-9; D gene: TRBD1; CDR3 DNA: TGTGCCAGCAGCCTCTCCGGGACAGGGAACACAGATACGCAGTATTTT; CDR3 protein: CASSLSGTGNTDTQYF
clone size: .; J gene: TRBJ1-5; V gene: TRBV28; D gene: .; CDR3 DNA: TGTGCCAGCAGTTTCCCAGGTTCTAGCAATCAGCCCCAGCATTTT; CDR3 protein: CASSFPGSSNQPQHF
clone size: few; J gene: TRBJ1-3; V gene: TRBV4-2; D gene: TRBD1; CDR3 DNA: TGTGCCAGCAGCCCTTGGACAGGGCTGGATACCCAGGCTGGAAACACCATATATTTT; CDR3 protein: CASSPWTGLDTQAGNTIYF
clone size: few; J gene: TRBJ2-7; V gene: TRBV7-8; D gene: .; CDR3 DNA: TGTGCCAGCAGCTTAGTGGCTAGCCGGGCTTTTGAGCAGTACTTC; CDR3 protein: CASSLVASRAFEQYF
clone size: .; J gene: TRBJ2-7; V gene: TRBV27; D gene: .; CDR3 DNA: TGTGCCAGTTCTCTGCCGGGAGCCAACGAGCAGTACTTC; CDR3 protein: CASSLPGANEQYF
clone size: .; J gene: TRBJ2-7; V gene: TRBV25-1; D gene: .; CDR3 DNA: TGTGCCAGCAGTGAACCTACAGGCTACGAGCAGTACTTC; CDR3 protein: CASSEPTGYEQYF
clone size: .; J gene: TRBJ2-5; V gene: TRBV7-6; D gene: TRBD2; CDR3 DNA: TGTGCCAGCAGCTTAGCGGGGGGGACTAGAGGCCTGACCCAGTACTTC; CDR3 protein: CASSLAGGTRGLTQYF
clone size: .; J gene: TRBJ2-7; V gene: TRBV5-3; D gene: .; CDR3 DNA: TGTGCCAGAAGCCCTCCCTACGAGCAGTACTTC; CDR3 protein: CARSPPYEQYF
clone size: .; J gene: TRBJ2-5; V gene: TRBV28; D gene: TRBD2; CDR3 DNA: TGTGCCACCAGGACTAGCGGGGCCAAAGAGACCCAGTACTTC; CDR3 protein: CATRTSGAKETQYF
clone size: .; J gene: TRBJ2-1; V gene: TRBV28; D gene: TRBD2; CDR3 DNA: TGTGCCAGCAGTTTTGGGACTAGGTTTGTTGAGCAGTTCTTC; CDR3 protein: CASSFGTRFVEQFF
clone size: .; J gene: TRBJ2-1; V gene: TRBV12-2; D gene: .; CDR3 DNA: TGTGCAAGTCGCTTAGGCCGGGCTAGCGGGAGCGTCCATGAGCAGTTCTTC; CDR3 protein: CASRLGRASGSVHEQFF